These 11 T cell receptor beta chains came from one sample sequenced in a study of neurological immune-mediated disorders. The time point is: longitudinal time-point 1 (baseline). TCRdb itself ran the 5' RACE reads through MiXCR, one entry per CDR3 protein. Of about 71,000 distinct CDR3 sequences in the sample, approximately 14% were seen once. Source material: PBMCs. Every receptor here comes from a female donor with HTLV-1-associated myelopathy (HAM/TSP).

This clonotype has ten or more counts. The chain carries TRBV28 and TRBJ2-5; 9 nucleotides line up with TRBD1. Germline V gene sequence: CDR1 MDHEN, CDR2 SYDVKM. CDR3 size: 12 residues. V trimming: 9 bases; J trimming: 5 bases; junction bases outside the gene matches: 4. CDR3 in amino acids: CARDRGYETQYF. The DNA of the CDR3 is TGTGCCAGAGACAGGGGGTACGAGACCCAGTACTTC.

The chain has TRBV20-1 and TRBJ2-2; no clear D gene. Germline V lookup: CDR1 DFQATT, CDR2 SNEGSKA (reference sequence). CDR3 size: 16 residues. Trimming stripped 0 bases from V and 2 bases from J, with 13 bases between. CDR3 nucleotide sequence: TGCAGTGCTAGAGATCGAAAAGTGGGCAACACCGGGGAGCTGTTTTTT. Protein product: CSARDRKVGNTGELFF.

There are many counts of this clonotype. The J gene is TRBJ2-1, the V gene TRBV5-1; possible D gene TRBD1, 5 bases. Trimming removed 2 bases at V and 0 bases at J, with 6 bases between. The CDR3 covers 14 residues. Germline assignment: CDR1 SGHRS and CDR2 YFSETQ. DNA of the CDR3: TGCGCCAGCAGCTTTAGGGGCTCCTACAATGAGCAGTTCTTC. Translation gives CASSFRGSYNEQFF.

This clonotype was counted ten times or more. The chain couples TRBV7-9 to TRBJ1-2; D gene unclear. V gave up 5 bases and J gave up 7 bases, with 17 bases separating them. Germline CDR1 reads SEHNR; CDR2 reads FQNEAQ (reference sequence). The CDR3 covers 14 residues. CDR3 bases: TGTGCCAGCAGCCCCCCCCTCCTTGGGCGTGGCTACACCTTC. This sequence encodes CASSPPLLGRGYTF.

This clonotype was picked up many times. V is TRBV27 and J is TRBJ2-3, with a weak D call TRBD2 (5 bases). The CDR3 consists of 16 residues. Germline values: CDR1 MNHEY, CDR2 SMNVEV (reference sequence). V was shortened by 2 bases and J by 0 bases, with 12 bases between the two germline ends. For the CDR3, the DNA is TGTGCCAGCAGTTTAAGGAGCGGACGGAGCACAGATACGCAGTATTTT. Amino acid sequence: CASSLRSGRSTDTQYF.

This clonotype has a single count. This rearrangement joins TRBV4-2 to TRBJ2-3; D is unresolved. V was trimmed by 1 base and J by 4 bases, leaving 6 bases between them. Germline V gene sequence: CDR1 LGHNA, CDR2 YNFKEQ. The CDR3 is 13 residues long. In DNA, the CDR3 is TGTGCCAGCAGCCAAGCCCCCGCAGATACGCAGTATTTT. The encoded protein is CASSQAPADTQYF.

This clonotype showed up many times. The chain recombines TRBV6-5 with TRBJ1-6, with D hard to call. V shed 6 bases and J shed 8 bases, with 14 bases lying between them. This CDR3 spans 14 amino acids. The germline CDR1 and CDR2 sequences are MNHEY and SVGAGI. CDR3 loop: CASSPKRTDSPLHF. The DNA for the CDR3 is TGTGCCAGCAGCCCGAAGAGGACGGATTCACCCCTCCACTTT.

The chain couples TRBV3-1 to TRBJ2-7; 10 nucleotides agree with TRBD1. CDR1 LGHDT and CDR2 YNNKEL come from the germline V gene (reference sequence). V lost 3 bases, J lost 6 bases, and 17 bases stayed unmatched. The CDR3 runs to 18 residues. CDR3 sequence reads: CASSQHTMTGGWSGEQYF. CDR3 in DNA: TGTGCCAGCAGCCAGCACACCATGACAGGGGGCTGGTCGGGCGAGCAGTACTTC.

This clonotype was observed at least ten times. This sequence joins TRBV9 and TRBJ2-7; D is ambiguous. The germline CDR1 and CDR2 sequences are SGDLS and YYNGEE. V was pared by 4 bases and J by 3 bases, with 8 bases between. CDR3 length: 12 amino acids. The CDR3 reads CASSKKVYEQYF. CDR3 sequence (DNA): TGTGCCAGCAGCAAGAAGGTCTACGAGCAGTACTTC.

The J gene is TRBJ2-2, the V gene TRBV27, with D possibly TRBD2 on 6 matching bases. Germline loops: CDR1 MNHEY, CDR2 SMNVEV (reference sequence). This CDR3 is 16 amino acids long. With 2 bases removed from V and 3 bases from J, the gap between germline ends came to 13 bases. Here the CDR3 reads CASSLGGSYYTGELFF. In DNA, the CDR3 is TGTGCCAGCAGTTTAGGAGGGTCTTACTACACCGGGGAGCTGTTTTTT.

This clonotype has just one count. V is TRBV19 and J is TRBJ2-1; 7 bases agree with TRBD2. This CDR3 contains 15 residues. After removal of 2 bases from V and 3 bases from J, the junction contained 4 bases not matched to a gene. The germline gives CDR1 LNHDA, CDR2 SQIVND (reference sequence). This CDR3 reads CASSIRLANYNEQFF. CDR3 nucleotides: TGTGCCAGTAGTATAAGACTAGCCAACTACAATGAGCAGTTCTTC.